These 16 T cell receptor beta chains originate from one sample sequenced in a study of T cell responses to AZD1222 COVID-19 vaccine (TCRdb year 2021). The library was made by the immunoSEQ multiplex PCR assay. TCRdb obtained this table from immuneACCESS and retained in-frame rearrangements with V and J assigned. These tables miss some clones; where compared with another copy, unresolved V genes account for less than half of the shortfall, and the remainder is unexplained. The sample contains tens of thousands of clones, more than 70% of them found a single time. Of the sample, 2% is held by the ten largest clones. The label giving this sample's time point can be read as: baseline before first vaccination. This specimen was peripheral blood, taken on day 0 of AZD1222 vaccination. These receptors all stem from an adult in good health.

This chain connects TRBV5-6 to TRBJ1-6; no firm D call. The CDR3 length is 14 residues. The germline V gene has CDR1 SGHDT and CDR2 YYEEEE. Trimming pared 5 bases from V and 2 bases from J, leaving 8 bases between. CDR3 coding DNA: TGTGCCAGCAGGTCCCCGGCCTATAATTCACCCCTCCACTTT. Its translation: CASRSPAYNSPLHF.

This rearrangement joins TRBV28 to TRBJ1-2, with a possible D match to TRBD1 (5 bases). Trimming shortened V by 10 bases and J by 3 bases, and 15 bases separated the two germline ends. This CDR3 region has 13 residues. Germline V gene lookup returns CDR1 MDHEN and CDR2 SYDVKM. In nucleotides, the CDR3 is TGTGCCATCACAAGGCAGGGCTACTATGGCTACACCTTC. It encodes CAITRQGYYGYTF.

Written as DNA, the CDR3 is TGTGCCAGCAGCTTGCAGGGCCTGAACACTGAAGCTTTCTTT. Protein: CASSLQGLNTEAFF. This chain joins TRBV7-9 and TRBJ1-1, with D maybe TRBD1 (5 bases). Trimming cost V 3 bases and J 0 bases, with 8 bases left between them. The CDR3 runs 14 residues. CDR1 is SEHNR, CDR2 FQNEAQ, per germline (reference sequence).

This clone was counted between two and nine times. The chain links TRBV18 to TRBJ2-1, with 7 bases that match TRBD1. Germline V gene sequence: CDR1 KGHSH, CDR2 LQKENI. V gave up 0 bases and J gave up 2 bases; unmatched junction bases: 1. The CDR3 has 15 amino acids. The chain's CDR3 is CASSPPGTAYNEQFF. The CDR3 DNA reads TGTGCCAGCTCACCACCGGGGACAGCCTACAATGAGCAGTTCTTC. Full variable domain (remainder filled in from reference TRBV18 and TRBJ2-1): NAGVMQNPRHLVRRRGQEARLRCSPMKGHSHVYWYRQLPEEGLKFMVYLQKENIIDESGMPKERFSAEFPKEGPSILRIQQVVRGDSAAYFCASSPPGTAYNEQFFGPGTRLTVL.

The gene calls are TRBV12-5 and TRBJ1-5; no reliable D call. V was trimmed by 7 bases and J by 4 bases, leaving 11 bases between them. The length of the CDR3 is 13 residues. Germline V lookup: CDR1 LGHNT, CDR2 FRNRAP. The CDR3 DNA is TGTGCTAGTGCTCCCTCCGGGAATCAGCCCCAGCATTTT. Translation gives CASAPSGNQPQHF. The full variable domain, in which reference TRBV12-5 and TRBJ1-5 provide the parts outside the CDR3, is DARVTQTPRHKVTEMGQEVTMRCQPILGHNTVFWYRQTMMQGLELLAYFRNRAPLDDSGMPKDRFSAEMPDATLATLKIQPSEPRDSAVYFCASAPSGNQPQHFGDGTRLSIL.

This sequence joins TRBV2 and TRBJ2-1; 7 bases agree with TRBD2. V shed 6 bases and J 2 bases; nucleotides not matched to a gene: 10. The germline CDR1 and CDR2 sequences are SNHLY and FYNNEI. This CDR3 comprises 16 residues. The CDR3 DNA reads TGTGCCAGCAGCCCCAATCGGGCGGGAGCCTACAATGAGCAGTTCTTC. It specifies CASSPNRAGAYNEQFF.

The chain is built from TRBV28 and TRBJ1-6, with TRBD1 as a possible D gene (6 bases). Germline values: CDR1 MDHEN, CDR2 SYDVKM. The CDR3 loop spans 14 amino acids. The V end lost 7 bases, the J end lost 5 bases, and 12 bases lay between the germline ends. The CDR3 DNA is TGTGCCAGCAAAACCAGGGGAGATAATTCACCCCTCCACTTT. This gives the protein CASKTRGDNSPLHF.

The chain links TRBV7-8 to TRBJ1-1; no firm D call. Germline CDR1 and CDR2: SGHVS and FQNEAQ. The CDR3 spans 14 residues. V was trimmed by 1 base and J by 5 bases, leaving 11 bases between them. The CDR3 DNA reads as TGTGCCAGCAGCTTAGATCTGGGAACAACTGAAGCTTTCTTT. It specifies CASSLDLGTTEAFF.

This clone was observed once. The CDR3 DNA reads as TGTGCAAGTCGCTTAAGATTCGGCACTGAAGCTTTCTTT. This sequence encodes CASRLRFGTEAFF. The chain recombines TRBV12-2 with TRBJ1-1. TRBV12-2 has pseudogene status. The CDR3 length is 13 residues.

This clone was seen once. The V call is TRBV18, the J call TRBJ2-5; no definite D call. There are 15 residues in the CDR3. Germline CDR1 and CDR2: KGHSH and LQKENI. The ends were cut back, 0 bases at V and 2 bases at J, with 10 bases in the middle. The CDR3 here is CASSPPSTLQETQYF. As DNA, the CDR3 is TGTGCCAGCTCACCACCGTCCACCCTACAAGAGACCCAGTACTTC.

J is TRBJ2-5 and V is TRBV6-2 or TRBV6-3; TRBD2 matches at 11 bases. CDR1 is MNHEY and CDR2 is SVGEGT in the germline V gene. The CDR3 is made up of 17 amino acids. J lost 2 bases, V lost 4 bases, and 9 bases had no gene match. The CDR3 spells CASSSSRLAGPQETQYF. CDR3 bases: TGTGCCAGCAGTTCCAGCAGACTAGCGGGACCACAAGAGACCCAGTACTTC.

The chain employs TRBV7-2 and TRBJ2-7; 10 positions agree with TRBD2. The V segment lost 2 bases and the J segment 5 bases; nucleotides outside the gene matches: 9. The CDR3 is 16 amino acids. Germline assignment: CDR1 SGHTA and CDR2 FQGNSA. The CDR3 spells CASSLPPGLAGDEQYF. The CDR3 nucleotides read TGTGCCAGCAGCTTACCACCGGGCCTAGCGGGGGACGAGCAGTACTTC.

The CDR3 DNA reads as TGCGCCAGCAGTGAGACCCCCGGCCCCGATACGCAGTATTTT. This sequence encodes CASSETPGPDTQYF. The genes are TRBV10-1 and TRBJ2-3; D is undetermined. CDR3 length: 14 residues. In germline, CDR1 is WNHNN, CDR2 SYGVQD (reference sequence). Trimming took off 2 bases at V and 6 bases at J, with 12 bases between the two ends.

This chain connects TRBV5-1 to TRBJ2-3; D perhaps matches TRBD1 (5 bases). With 2 bases removed from V and 1 base from J, the gap between germline ends came to 14 bases. Germline values: CDR1 SGHRS, CDR2 YFSETQ. This CDR3 has 16 amino acids. The CDR3 here is CASSLLTGRGTDTQYF. DNA of the CDR3: TGCGCCAGCAGCTTACTAACAGGCAGGGGCACAGATACGCAGTATTTT.

The V gene is TRBV27, the J gene TRBJ2-2, with D perhaps matching TRBD1 or TRBD2 (7 bases each). The germline V gene has CDR1 MNHEY and CDR2 SMNVEV (reference sequence). This CDR3 is built from 14 residues. Trimming stripped 4 bases from V and 6 bases from J, with 12 bases between. The CDR3 DNA reads as TGTGCCAGCAGTTACAGGGGAGGGGCCGGGGAGCTGTTTTTT. It yields the protein CASSYRGGAGELFF.

The chain has TRBV27 and TRBJ2-1; 12 bases line up with TRBD2. Germline V lookup: CDR1 MNHEY, CDR2 SMNVEV (reference sequence). V was pared by 5 bases and J by 5 bases, with 13 bases of the junction left unmatched. The CDR3 runs to 18 residues. CDR3 sequence: CASSPLGLAGRGDNEQFF. The CDR3 DNA sequence: TGTGCCAGCAGTCCTCTTGGACTAGCGGGACGCGGGGACAATGAGCAGTTCTTC.